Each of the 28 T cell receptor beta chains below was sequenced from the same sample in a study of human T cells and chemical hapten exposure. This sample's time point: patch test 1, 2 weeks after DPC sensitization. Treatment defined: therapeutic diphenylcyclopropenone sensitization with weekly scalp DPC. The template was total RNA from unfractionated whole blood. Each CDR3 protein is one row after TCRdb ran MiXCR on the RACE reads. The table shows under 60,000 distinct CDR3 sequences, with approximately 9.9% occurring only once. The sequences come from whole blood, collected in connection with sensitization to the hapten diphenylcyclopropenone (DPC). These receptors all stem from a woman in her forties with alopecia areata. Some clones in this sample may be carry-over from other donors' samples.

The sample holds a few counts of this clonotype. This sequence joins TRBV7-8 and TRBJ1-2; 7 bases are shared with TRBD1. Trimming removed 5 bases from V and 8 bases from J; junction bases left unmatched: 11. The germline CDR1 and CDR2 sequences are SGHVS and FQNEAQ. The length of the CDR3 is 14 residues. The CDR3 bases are TGTGCCAGCAGCCTAAACAGGGGCGCACACGGCTACACCTTC. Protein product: CASSLNRGAHGYTF.

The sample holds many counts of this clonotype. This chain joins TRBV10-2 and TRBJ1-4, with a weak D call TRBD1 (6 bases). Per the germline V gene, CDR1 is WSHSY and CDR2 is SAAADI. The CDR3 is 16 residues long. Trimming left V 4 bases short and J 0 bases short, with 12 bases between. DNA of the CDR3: TGCGCCAGCAGTGGGACAGTTCTTGCAACTAATGAAAAACTGTTTTTT. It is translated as CASSGTVLATNEKLFF.

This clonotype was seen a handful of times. The CDR3 sequence is CASAVPGELFF. In nucleotides, the CDR3 is TGTGCCAGCGCTGTACCCGGGGAGCTGTTTTTT. The chain combines TRBV12-3 or TRBV12-4 with TRBJ2-2, with no clear D. The CDR3 is made up of 11 amino acids. V gave up 8 bases and J gave up 6 bases, with 7 bases separating them.

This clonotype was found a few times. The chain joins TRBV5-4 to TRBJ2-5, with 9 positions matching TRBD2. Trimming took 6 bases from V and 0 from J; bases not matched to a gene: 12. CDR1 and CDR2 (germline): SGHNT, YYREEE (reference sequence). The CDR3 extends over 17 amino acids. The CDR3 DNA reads TGTGCCAGCACCACCAAAAGACTAGCGGCTAACCAAGAGACCCAGTACTTC. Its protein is CASTTKRLAANQETQYF.

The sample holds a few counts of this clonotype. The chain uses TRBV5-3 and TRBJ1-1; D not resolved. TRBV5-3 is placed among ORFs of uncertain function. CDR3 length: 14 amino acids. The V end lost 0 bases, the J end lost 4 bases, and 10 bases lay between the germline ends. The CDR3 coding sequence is TGTGCCAGAAGCTTGGCGAGATGGAGCACTGAAGCTTTCTTT. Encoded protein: CARSLARWSTEAFF.

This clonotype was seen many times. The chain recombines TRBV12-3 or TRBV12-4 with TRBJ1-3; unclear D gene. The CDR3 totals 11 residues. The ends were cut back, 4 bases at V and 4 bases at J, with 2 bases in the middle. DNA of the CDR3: TGTGCCAGCAGTTCGGGAAACACCATATATTTT. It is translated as CASSSGNTIYF.

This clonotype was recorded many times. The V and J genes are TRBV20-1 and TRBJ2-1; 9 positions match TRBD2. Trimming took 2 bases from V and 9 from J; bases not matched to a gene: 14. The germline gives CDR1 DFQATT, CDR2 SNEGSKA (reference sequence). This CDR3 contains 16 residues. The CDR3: CSARTGGTSYGSEQFF. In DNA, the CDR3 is TGCAGTGCTAGAACTGGGGGGACTAGCTATGGGAGTGAGCAGTTCTTC.

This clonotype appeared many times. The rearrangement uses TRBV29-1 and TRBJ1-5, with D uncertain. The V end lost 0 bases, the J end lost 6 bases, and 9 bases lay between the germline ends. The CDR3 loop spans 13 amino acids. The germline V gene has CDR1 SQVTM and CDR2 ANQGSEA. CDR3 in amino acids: CSVEDEWGQPQHF. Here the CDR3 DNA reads TGCAGCGTTGAAGATGAGTGGGGTCAGCCCCAGCATTTT. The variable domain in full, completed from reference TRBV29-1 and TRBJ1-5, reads SAVISQKPSRDICQRGTSLTIQCQVDSQVTMMFWYRQQPGQSLTLIATANQGSEATYESGFVIDKFPISRPNLTFSTLTVSNMSPEDSSIYLCSVEDEWGQPQHFGDGTRLSIL.

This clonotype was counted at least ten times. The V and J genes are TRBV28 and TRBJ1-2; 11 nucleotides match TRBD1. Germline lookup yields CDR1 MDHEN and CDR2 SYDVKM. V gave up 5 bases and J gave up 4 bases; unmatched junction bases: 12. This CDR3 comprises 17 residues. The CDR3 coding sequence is TGTGCCAGCAGTCCAGGGGACAGGGGGATCGAGTTCTATGGCTACACCTTC. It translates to CASSPGDRGIEFYGYTF.

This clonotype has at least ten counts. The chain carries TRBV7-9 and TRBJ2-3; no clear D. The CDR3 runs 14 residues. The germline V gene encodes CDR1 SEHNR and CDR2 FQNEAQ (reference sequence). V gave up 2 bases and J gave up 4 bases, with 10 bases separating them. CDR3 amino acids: CASSLSVGSDTQYF. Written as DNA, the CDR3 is TGTGCCAGCAGCTTAAGTGTAGGGTCAGATACGCAGTATTTT.

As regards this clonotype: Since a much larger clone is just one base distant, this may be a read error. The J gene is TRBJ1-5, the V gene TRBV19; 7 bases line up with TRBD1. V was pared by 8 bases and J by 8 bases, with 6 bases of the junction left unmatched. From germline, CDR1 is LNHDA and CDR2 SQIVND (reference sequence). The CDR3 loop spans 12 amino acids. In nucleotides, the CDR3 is TGTGCCAGTGTAGGGACAGCTAAGCCCCAGCATTTT. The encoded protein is CASVGTAKPQHF.

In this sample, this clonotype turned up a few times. Written as DNA, the CDR3 is TGTGCCAGCAGTTCATGGGGGAGCTCCTACGAGCAGTACTTC. Translated, it gives CASSSWGSSYEQYF. The genes are TRBV28 and TRBJ2-7; D possibly uses TRBD1 or TRBD2 (5 bases each). The CDR3 has 14 residues. CDR1 is MDHEN, CDR2 SYDVKM, per germline. Trimming removed 4 bases at V and 0 bases at J, with 10 bases between. Together with reference TRBV28 and TRBJ2-7, the CDR3 gives the full variable domain: DVKVTQSSRYLVKRTGEKVFLECVQDMDHENMFWYRQDPGLGLRLIYFSYDVKMKEKGDIPEGYSVSREKKERFSLILESASTNQTSMYLCASSSWGSSYEQYFGPGTRLTVT.

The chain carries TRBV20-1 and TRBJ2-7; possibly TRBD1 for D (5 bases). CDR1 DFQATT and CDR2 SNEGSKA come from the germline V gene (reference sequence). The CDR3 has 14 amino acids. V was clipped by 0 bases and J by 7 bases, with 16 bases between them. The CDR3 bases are TGCAGTGCTAGAGATTACGTCAGGGCGAGTGAGCAGTACTTC. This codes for CSARDYVRASEQYF.

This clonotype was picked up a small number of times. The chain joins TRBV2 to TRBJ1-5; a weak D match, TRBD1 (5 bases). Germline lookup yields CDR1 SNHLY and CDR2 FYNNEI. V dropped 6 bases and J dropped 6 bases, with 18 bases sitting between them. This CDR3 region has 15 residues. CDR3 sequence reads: CASRTGPGGGQPQHF. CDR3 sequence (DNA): TGTGCCAGCAGGACGGGGCCCGGAGGAGGTCAGCCCCAGCATTTT.

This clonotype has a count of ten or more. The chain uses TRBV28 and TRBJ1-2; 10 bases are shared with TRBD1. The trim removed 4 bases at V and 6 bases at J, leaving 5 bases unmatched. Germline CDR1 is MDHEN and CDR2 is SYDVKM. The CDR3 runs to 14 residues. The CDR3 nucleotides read TGTGCCAGCAGTTCGGGACAGGGGAGTGATGGCTACACCTTC. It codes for CASSSGQGSDGYTF.

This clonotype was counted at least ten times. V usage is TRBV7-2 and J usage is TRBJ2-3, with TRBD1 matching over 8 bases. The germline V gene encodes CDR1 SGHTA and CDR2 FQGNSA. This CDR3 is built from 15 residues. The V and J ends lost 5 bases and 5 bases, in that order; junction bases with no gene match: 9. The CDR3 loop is CASSPGQGRGDTQYF. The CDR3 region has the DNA TGTGCCAGCAGCCCAGGACAGGGACGGGGAGATACGCAGTATTTT.

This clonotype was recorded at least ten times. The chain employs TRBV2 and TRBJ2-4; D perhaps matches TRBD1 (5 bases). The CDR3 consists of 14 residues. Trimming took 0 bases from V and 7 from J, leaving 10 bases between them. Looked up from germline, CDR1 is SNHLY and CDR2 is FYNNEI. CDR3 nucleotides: TGTGCCAGCAGTGAAGCGACGCCAGGGAACATTCAGTACTTC. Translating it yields CASSEATPGNIQYF.

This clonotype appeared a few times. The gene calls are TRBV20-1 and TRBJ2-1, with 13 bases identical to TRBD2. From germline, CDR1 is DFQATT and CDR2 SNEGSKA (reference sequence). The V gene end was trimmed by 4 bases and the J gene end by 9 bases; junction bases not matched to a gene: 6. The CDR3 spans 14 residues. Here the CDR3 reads CSANLRLAGGEQFF. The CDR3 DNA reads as TGCAGTGCTAACCTCAGACTAGCGGGAGGTGAGCAGTTCTTC.

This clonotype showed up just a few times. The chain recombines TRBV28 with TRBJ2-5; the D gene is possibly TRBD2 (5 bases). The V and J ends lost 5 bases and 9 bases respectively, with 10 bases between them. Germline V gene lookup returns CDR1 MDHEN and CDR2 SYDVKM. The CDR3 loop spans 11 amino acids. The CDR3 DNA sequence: TGTGCCAGCAGTAAAGGGCGGGCCCAGTACTTC. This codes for CASSKGRAQYF.

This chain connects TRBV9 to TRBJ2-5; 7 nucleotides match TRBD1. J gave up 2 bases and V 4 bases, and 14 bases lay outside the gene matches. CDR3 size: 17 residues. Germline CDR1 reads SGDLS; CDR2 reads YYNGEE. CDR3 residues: CASSLRQGRDVQETQYF. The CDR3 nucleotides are TGTGCCAGCAGCCTTAGACAGGGAAGGGATGTACAAGAGACCCAGTACTTC. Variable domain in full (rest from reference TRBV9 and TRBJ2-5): DSGVTQTPKHLITATGQRVTLRCSPRSGDLSVYWYQQSLDQGLQFLIQYYNGEERAKGNILERFSAQQFPDLHSELNLSSLELGDSALYFCASSLRQGRDVQETQYFGPGTRLLVL.

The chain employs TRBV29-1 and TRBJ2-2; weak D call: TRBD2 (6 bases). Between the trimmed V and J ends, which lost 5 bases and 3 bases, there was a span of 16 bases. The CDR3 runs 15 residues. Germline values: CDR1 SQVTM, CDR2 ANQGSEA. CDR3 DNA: TGCAGCGTTCAGAGGGCGGGACGTGACACCGGGGAGCTGTTTTTT. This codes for CSVQRAGRDTGELFF.

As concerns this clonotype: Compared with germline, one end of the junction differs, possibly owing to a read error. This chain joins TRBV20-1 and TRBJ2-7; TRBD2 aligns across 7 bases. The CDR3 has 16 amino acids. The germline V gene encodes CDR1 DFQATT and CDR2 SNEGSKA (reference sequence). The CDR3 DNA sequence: TGCAGTGCTAGAGACCCCCTCACTAGCGCACACTACGTGCAGTACTTC. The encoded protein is CSARDPLTSAHYVQYF.

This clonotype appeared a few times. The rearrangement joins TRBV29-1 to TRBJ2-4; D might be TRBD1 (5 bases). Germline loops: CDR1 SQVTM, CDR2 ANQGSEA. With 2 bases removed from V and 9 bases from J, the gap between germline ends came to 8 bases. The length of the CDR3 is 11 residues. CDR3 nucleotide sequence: TGCAGCGTTGAAATAGGGGTCATTCAGTACTTC. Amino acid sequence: CSVEIGVIQYF.

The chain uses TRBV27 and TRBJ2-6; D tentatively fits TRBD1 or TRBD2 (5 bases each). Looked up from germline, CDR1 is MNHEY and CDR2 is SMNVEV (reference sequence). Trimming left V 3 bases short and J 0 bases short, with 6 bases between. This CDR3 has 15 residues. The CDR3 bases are TGTGCCAGCAGTTTCGGGGCCTCTGGGGCCAACGTCCTGACTTTC. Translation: CASSFGASGANVLTF.

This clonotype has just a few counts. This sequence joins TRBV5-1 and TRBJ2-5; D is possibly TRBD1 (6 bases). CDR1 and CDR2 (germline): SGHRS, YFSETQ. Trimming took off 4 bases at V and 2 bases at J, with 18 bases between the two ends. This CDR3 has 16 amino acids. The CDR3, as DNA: TGCGCCAGCAGCACCCAACAGGGAGTGGGTCAAGAGACCCAGTACTTC. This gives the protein CASSTQQGVGQETQYF.

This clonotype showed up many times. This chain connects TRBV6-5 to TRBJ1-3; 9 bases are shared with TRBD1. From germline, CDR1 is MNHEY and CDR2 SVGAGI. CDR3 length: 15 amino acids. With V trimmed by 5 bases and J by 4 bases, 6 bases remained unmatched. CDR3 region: CASSQGQGAGNTIYF. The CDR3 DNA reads TGTGCCAGCAGTCAGGGACAGGGAGCCGGAAACACCATATATTTT.

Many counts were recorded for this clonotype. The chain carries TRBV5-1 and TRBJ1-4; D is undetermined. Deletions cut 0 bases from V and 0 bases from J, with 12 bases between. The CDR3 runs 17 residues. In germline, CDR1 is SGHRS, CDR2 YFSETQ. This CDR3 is CASSLAKGSATNEKLFF. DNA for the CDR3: TGCGCCAGCAGCTTGGCCAAGGGATCTGCAACTAATGAAAAACTGTTTTTT.

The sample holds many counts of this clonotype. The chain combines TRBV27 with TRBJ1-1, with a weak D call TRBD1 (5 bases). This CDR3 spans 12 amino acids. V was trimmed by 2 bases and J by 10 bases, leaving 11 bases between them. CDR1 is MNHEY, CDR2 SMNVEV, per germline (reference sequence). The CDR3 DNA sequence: TGTGCCAGCAGTTTAGGGGAGGGGAGAGCTTTCTTT. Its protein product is CASSLGEGRAFF.